The present T cell receptor (beta chain) was sequenced within a study of blood T cell dynamics during melanoma immunotherapy. Regarding time point: pre-treatment baseline. Assay used: immunoSEQ multiplex PCR; TCRdb lists only in-frame clones, some missing. The table lists fewer than 18,000 clones, 85% to 90% of them singletons, with about 4.6% in the top ten. A note on this clone: A read error may account for a junction end that differs from germline.

The CDR3 is 12 residues long. Germline V gene sequence: CDR1 KGHSH, CDR2 LQKENI. This TCR derives from a human donor with melanoma. The source was blood, collected from a patient treated with checkpoint blockade. The chain couples TRBV18 to TRBJ1-3; no firm D call. The CDR3 DNA reads as TGTGCCAGCTCCCCACCTGGAAACACCATATATTTT. This gives the protein CASSPPGNTIYF.